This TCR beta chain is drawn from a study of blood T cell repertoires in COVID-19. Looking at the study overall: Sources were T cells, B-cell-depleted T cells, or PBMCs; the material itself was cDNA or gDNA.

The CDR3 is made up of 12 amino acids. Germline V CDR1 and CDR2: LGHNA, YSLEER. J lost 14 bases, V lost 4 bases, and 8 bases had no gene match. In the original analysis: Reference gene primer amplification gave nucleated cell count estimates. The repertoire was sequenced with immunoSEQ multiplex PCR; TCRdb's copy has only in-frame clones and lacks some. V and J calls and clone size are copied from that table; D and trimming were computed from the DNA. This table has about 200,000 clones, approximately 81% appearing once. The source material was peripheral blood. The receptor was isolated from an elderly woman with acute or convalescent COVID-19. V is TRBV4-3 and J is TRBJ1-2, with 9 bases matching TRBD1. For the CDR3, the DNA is TGCGCCAGCAGCCTAGATCGGACAGGGGCGACCTTC. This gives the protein CASSLDRTGATF.